Below, 7 T cell receptor beta chains from the same sample are listed, as sequenced in a study of CD8+ T cells in alopecia areata (dated by TCRdb to 2016 to 2019). The library was made by the immunoSEQ multiplex PCR assay. For TCR sequencing, RNA was extracted from every sample and reverse transcribed into cDNA to serve as template. TCRdb stores this immuneACCESS table with in-frame sequences only. Part of the clones is absent; in the studies checked, under half of the shortfall reflects unresolved V genes, and no reason is known for the rest. The sample table shows roughly 190,000 clones, and roughly 60% are seen once. Of the sample, under 1.2% falls within the top ten clones. The time point label corresponds to: roughly 24 weeks on oral tofacitinib. The sample's treatment or condition label, in plain terms: oral pan-JAK inhibitor, 5-10 mg twice daily. Here the sequenced sample was CD4+ T cells sorted from blood, taken at week 24, from a patient treated with tofacitinib. Receptors were obtained from a human donor with alopecia areata.

The V gene is TRBV11-2, the J gene TRBJ2-3, with 7 bases matching TRBD2. The CDR3 is 15 amino acids. Germline assignment: CDR1 SGHAT and CDR2 FQNNGV. Losses at the gene ends were 3 bases for V and 1 base for J; bases not matched to a gene: 4. The CDR3: CASSFLAGGTDTQYF. The CDR3, as DNA: TGTGCCAGCAGCTTCCTTGCGGGGGGCACAGATACGCAGTATTTT.

This chain uses TRBV29-1 with TRBJ2-1; 9 nucleotides line up with TRBD2. CDR1 and CDR2 (germline): SQVTM, ANQGSEA. V gave up 6 bases and J gave up 4 bases; unmatched junction bases: 7. The CDR3 extends over 14 amino acids. CDR3 DNA: TGCAGCGTGCGGAGCGGGGGGCTGTACAATGAGCAGTTCTTC. This gives the protein CSVRSGGLYNEQFF.

V gene TRBV7-8 combines with J gene TRBJ1-2; TRBD1 matches at 7 bases. The junction had 1 base not matched to a gene; V was cut back by 2 bases and J by 4 bases. The length of the CDR3 is 13 residues. From germline, CDR1 is SGHVS and CDR2 FQNEAQ. CDR3 DNA sequence: TGTGCCAGCAGCTTAAGGGACAGCTATGGCTACACCTTC. Translating it yields CASSLRDSYGYTF.

V usage is TRBV4-2 and J usage is TRBJ1-4, with a weak D call TRBD1 (5 bases). Germline values: CDR1 LGHNA, CDR2 YNFKEQ. V was clipped by 4 bases and J by 6 bases, with 18 bases between them. CDR3 length: 16 amino acids. In DNA form, the CDR3 reads TGTGCCAGCAGCCTGGCAGGGATAATCGGTGATGAAAAACTGTTTTTT. Encoded protein: CASSLAGIIGDEKLFF.

The chain is built from TRBV6-1 and TRBJ1-2; possible D gene TRBD1, 5 bases. Germline V gene data show CDR1 as MNHNS and CDR2 as SASEGT. The CDR3 has 15 residues. Trimming cost V 0 bases and J 4 bases, with 12 bases left between them. The CDR3 DNA reads TGTGCCAGCAGTGAAGCCAGACAGTCCCCCTATGGCTACACCTTC. Its translation: CASSEARQSPYGYTF.

The genes are TRBV29-1 and TRBJ1-2; D gene ambiguous. From germline, CDR1 is SQVTM and CDR2 ANQGSEA. Trimming stripped 6 bases from V and 4 bases from J, with 15 bases between. This CDR3 has 13 amino acids. CDR3 protein: CSVWESLGYGYTF. The CDR3 nucleotides read TGCAGCGTATGGGAATCATTGGGCTATGGCTACACCTTC.

This clone was seen just once. The J gene is TRBJ1-1, the V gene TRBV29-1; D unresolved. With 2 bases removed from V and 2 bases from J, the gap between germline ends came to 9 bases. CDR1 SQVTM and CDR2 ANQGSEA come from the germline V gene. This CDR3 has 13 residues. The CDR3 is CSVERHENTEAFF. CDR3 nucleotide sequence: TGCAGCGTTGAACGGCACGAAAACACTGAAGCTTTCTTT.